This TCR beta chain was captured in a study of T cell responses to AZD1222 COVID-19 vaccine. Whole-study findings and limits: With dominance at 160-218 and 743-854, vaccine-associated CD4 TCRs spanned spike. Donor demographics were predominantly white British with a female majority; clonal diversity may be underestimated.

Per the germline V gene, CDR1 is MNHEY and CDR2 is SMNVEV (reference sequence). Trimming took off 2 bases at V and 5 bases at J, with 5 bases between the two ends. CDR3 length equals 12 residues. Comments on this clone: Antigen unknown.

Generated by immunoSEQ multiplex PCR, the TCRdb table keeps only in-frame clones and is missing some. The sample carries about 170,000 clones, about 92% recorded once. The rearrangement uses TRBV27 and TRBJ2-3, with D perhaps TRBD1 (5 bases). The source material was peripheral blood, sampled on day 0 of AZD1222 vaccination. This TCR was sampled from an adult in good health. This CDR3 reads CASSLQGDTQYF. In DNA form, the CDR3 reads TGTGCCAGCAGTTTACAGGGAGATACGCAGTATTTT.